This record looks at one T cell receptor (beta chain) sequence and its context. This sample stems from a study of blood T cell repertoires in COVID-19. Overall study context: Whether acute or convalescent, the COVID-19 samples came from the United States, Italy and Spain.

The ends were cut back, 1 base at V and 4 bases at J, with 4 bases in the middle. This CDR3 comprises 12 residues. CDR1 and CDR2 from the germline V gene are SEHNR and FQNEAQ (reference sequence). Some clones are missing from TCRdb's copy, which holds only in-frame ones; the method was immunoSEQ multiplex PCR. The data hold about 260,000 clones, with approximately 86% observed a single time. The sequencing sample was made of peripheral blood. This sequence joins TRBV7-9 and TRBJ1-2; D gene ambiguous. This TCR derives from a human donor in a cohort sampled during active COVID-19. The CDR3 spells CASSLEAYGYTF. CDR3 DNA sequence: TGTGCCAGCAGCTTAGAAGCCTATGGCTACACCTTC.